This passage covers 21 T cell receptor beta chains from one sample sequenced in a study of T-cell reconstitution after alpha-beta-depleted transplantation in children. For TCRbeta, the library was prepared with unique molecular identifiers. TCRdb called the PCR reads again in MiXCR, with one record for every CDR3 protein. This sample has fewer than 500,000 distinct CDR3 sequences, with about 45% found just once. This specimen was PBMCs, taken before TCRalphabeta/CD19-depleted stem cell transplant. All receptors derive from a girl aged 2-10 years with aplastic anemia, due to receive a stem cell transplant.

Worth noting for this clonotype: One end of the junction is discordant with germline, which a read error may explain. DNA for the CDR3: TGTGCCAACAGCTTCGGAGTCGCCAACGTCCTGACTTTC. Encoded protein: CANSFGVANVLTF. V gene TRBV5-6 combines with J gene TRBJ2-6; D call uncertain. The CDR3 length is 13 residues. CDR1 is SGHDT, CDR2 YYEEEE, per germline.

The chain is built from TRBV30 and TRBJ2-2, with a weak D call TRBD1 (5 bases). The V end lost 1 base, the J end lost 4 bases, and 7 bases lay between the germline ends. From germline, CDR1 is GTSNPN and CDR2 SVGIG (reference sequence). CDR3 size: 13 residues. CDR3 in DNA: TGTGCCTGGAGTGGGGGCGCCACCGGGGAGCTGTTTTTT. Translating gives CAWSGGATGELFF.

The CDR3 reads CASSFSGRPRDTQYF. The CDR3 DNA reads as TGTGCCAGCAGCTTTAGCGGGAGGCCTAGAGATACGCAGTATTTT. The genes are TRBV7-2 and TRBJ2-3; 10 nucleotides line up with TRBD2. The CDR3 runs 15 residues. CDR1 and CDR2 from the germline V gene are SGHTA and FQGNSA. Germline trimming cut 3 bases from V and 5 bases from J; bases unmatched to any gene: 5.

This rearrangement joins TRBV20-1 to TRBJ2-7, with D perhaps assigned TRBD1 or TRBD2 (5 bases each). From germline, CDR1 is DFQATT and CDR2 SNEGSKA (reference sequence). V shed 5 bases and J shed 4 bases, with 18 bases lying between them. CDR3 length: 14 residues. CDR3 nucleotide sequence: TGCAGTGCTGTTATACTAGGGGACGGATACGAGCAGTACTTC. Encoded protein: CSAVILGDGYEQYF.

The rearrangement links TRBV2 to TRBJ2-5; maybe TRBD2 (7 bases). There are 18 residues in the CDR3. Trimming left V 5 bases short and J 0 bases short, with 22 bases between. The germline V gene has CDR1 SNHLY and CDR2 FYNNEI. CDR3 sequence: CASSYRGGGIGYQETQYF. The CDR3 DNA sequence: TGTGCCAGCAGTTACCGGGGCGGGGGCATTGGGTACCAAGAGACCCAGTACTTC.

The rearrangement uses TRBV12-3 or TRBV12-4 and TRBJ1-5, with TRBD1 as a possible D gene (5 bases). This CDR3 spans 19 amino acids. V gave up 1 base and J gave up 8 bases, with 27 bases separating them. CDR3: CASSLDRSTWGERVKPQHF. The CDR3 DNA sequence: TGTGCCAGCAGTTTAGATAGATCCACGTGGGGCGAAAGGGTAAAGCCCCAGCATTTT.

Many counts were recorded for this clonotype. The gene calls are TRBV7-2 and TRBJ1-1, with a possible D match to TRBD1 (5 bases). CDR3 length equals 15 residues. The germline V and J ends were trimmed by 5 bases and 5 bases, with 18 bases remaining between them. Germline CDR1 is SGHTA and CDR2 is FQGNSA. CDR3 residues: CASSPQGGMGTEAFF. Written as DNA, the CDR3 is TGTGCCAGCAGCCCCCAGGGCGGGATGGGGACTGAAGCTTTCTTT.

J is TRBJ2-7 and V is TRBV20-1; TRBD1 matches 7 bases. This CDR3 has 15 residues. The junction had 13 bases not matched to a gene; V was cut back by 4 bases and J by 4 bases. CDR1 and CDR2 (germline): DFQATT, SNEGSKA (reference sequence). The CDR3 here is CSATSDRRLGYEQYF. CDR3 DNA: TGCAGTGCTACCTCGGACAGGCGACTCGGGTACGAGCAGTACTTC.

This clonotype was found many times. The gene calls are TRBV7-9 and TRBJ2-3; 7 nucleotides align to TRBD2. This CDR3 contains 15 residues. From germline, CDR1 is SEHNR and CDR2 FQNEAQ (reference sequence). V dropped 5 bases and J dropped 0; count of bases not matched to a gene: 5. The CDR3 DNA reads TGTGCCAGCAGCACGCTGGGGGGGAGCACAGATACGCAGTATTTT. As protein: CASSTLGGSTDTQYF.

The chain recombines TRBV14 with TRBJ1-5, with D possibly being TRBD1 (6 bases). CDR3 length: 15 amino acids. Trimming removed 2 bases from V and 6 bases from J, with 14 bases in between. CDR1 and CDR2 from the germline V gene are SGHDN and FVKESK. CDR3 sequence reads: CASSQKVGGLQPQHF. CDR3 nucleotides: TGTGCCAGCAGCCAAAAGGTTGGGGGGCTTCAGCCCCAGCATTTT.

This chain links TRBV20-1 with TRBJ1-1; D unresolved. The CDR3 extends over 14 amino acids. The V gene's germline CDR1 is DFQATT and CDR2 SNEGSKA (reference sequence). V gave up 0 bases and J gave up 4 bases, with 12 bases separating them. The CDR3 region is CSARDPGSFTEAFF. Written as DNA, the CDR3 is TGCAGTGCTAGAGATCCAGGTTCGTTCACTGAAGCTTTCTTT.

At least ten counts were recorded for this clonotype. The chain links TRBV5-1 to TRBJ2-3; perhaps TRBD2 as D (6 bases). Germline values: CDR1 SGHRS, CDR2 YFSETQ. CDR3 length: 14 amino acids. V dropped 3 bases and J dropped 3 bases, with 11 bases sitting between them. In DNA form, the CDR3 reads TGCGCCAGCAGCTCGGGACTCCTTACAGATACGCAGTATTTT. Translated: CASSSGLLTDTQYF.

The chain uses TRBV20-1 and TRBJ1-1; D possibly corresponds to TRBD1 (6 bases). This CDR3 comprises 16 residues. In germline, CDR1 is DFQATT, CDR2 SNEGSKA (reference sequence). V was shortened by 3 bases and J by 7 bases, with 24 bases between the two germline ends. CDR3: CSARFIGAGASYEAFF. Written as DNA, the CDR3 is TGCAGTGCTAGGTTTATAGGGGCAGGGGCGAGTTATGAAGCTTTCTTT.

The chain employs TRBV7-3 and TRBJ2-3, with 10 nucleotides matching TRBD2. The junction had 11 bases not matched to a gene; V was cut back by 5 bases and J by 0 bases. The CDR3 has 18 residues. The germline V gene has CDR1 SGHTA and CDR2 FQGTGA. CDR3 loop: CASSLNLGLAASTDTQYF. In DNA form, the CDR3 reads TGTGCCAGCAGCCTAAACCTTGGACTAGCGGCTAGCACAGATACGCAGTATTTT.

The CDR3 is CAISEPTLAGGSSTDTQYF. The CDR3 coding sequence is TGTGCCATCAGTGAGCCCACTTTAGCGGGAGGGTCTAGCACAGATACGCAGTATTTT. The chain couples TRBV10-3 to TRBJ2-3; 11 nucleotides align to TRBD2. Looked up from germline, CDR1 is ENHRY and CDR2 is SYGVKD. Trimming cost V 2 bases and J 0 bases; bases outside gene matches: 10. The CDR3 is made up of 19 amino acids.

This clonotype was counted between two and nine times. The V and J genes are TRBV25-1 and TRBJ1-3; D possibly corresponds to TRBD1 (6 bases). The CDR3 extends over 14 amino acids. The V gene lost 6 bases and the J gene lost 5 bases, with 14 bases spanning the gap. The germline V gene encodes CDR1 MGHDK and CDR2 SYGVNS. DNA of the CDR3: TGTGCCAGCAGCCTTGGGGGGCAGAGAAACACCATATATTTT. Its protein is CASSLGGQRNTIYF.

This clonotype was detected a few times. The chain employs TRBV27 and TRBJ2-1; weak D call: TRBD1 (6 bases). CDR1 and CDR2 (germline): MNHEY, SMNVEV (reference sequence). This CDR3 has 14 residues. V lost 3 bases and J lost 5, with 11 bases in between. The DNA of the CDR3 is TGTGCCAGCAGTTTCGGGACAACTAACAATGAGCAGTTCTTC. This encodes CASSFGTTNNEQFF.

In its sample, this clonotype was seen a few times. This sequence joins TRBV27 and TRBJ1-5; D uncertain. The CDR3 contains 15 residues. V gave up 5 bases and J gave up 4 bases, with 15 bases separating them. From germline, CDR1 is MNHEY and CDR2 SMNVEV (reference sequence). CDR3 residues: CASSNLASGNQPQHF. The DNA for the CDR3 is TGTGCCAGCAGTAATCTAGCATCAGGAAATCAGCCCCAGCATTTT.

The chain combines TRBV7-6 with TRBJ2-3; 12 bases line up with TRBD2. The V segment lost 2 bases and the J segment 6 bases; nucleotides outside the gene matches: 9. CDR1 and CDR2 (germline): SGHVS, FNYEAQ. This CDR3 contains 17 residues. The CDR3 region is CASSLNLAGGPADTQYF. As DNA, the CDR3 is TGTGCCAGCAGCTTAAACCTAGCGGGAGGGCCGGCCGATACGCAGTATTTT.

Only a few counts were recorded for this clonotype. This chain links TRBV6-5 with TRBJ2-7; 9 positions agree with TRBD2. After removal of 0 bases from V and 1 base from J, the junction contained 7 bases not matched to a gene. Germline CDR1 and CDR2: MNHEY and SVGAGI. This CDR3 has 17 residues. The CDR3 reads CASSYSSILAGSYEQYF. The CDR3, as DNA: TGTGCCAGCAGTTACTCGAGTATCCTAGCGGGGTCCTACGAGCAGTACTTC.

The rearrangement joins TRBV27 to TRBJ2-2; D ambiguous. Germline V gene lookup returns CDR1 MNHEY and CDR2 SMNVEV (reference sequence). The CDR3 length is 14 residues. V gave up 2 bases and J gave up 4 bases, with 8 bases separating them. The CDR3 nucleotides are TGTGCCAGCAGTTTACTCGGTCCCACCGGGGAGCTGTTTTTT. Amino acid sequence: CASSLLGPTGELFF.